A single sample gave rise to the 28 T cell receptor beta chains below, sequenced in a study of CD8 T cells in ankylosing spondylitis. TCRdb re-derived calls from the 5' RACE reads in MiXCR, one entry per CDR3 protein. The top ten clones hold 9.5% to 10% of a sample with more than 95,000 distinct CDR3 sequences, roughly 8.3% of them seen once. The sequenced sample consisted of blood, either unsorted or a sorted T cell fraction (not recorded which). The receptor set was obtained from a male donor with ankylosing spondylitis or in good health (not recorded which).

This clonotype was seen at least ten times. This sequence joins TRBV4-3 and TRBJ2-3; perhaps TRBD1 as D (5 bases). The CDR3 has 17 residues. The V gene's germline CDR1 is LGHNA and CDR2 YSLEER. V dropped 1 base and J dropped 2 bases, with 16 bases sitting between them. This CDR3 reads CASSQVGQAGATDTQYF. The CDR3 nucleotides are TGCGCCAGCAGCCAAGTGGGGCAAGCTGGAGCCACAGATACGCAGTATTTT.

Regarding this clonotype: A read error may explain this, as a much larger clone is one base away. The gene calls are TRBV20-1 and TRBJ2-5; D may be TRBD2 (6 bases). Germline CDR1 is DFQATT and CDR2 is SNEGSKA (reference sequence). CDR3 length: 12 amino acids. The CDR3 protein is CSTRVGGETQYF. The CDR3 coding sequence is TGCAGTACTAGAGTGGGGGGAGAGACCCAGTACTTC.

This clonotype was counted ten times or more. The rearrangement uses TRBV24-1 and TRBJ2-3; no firm D call. V lost 0 bases, J lost 5 bases, and 5 bases lay in between. The CDR3 runs 13 residues. CDR1 KGHDR and CDR2 SFDVKD come from the germline V gene. The CDR3 DNA follows: TGTGCCACCAGTGATTTGCCGGGAGATACGCAGTATTTT. Translated, it gives CATSDLPGDTQYF.

Concerning this clonotype itself: Being one base from a much bigger clone, this may be a read error. The rearrangement links TRBV7-9 to TRBJ1-4; D call uncertain. Germline V lookup: CDR1 SEHNR, CDR2 FQNEAQ (reference sequence). The CDR3 length is 13 residues. CDR3 protein: CASSIREHEKLLF. CDR3 coding DNA: TGTGCCAGCAGTATCCGGGAGCATGAAAAACTGCTTTTT.

There are a few counts of this clonotype. CDR3 nucleotide sequence: TGCAGTGCAGTGGGACAACTATACAATGAGCAGTTCTTC. It encodes CSAVGQLYNEQFF. The J gene is TRBJ2-1, the V gene TRBV20-1; D may be TRBD1 (6 bases). This CDR3 has 13 residues. Per the germline V gene, CDR1 is DFQATT and CDR2 is SNEGSKA (reference sequence). Trimming took 6 bases from V and 4 from J, leaving 13 bases between them.

This clonotype was detected ten times or more. J is TRBJ2-3 and V is TRBV29-1, with D tentatively TRBD2 (5 bases). CDR1 is SQVTM and CDR2 is ANQGSEA in the germline V gene. This CDR3 has 11 amino acids. CDR3 region: CGGFETHTQYF. In DNA form, the CDR3 reads TGCGGCGGGTTTGAGACTCATACGCAGTATTTT.

This clonotype was observed many times. V and J are TRBV20-1 and TRBJ2-2; 9 bases align to TRBD2. The junction had 5 bases not matched to a gene; V was cut back by 5 bases and J by 7 bases. Germline V gene data show CDR1 as DFQATT and CDR2 as SNEGSKA (reference sequence). The CDR3 consists of 13 residues. CDR3 sequence (DNA): TGCAGTGCTGTAGGGACTAGCAGCGGGGAGCTGTTTTTT. It specifies CSAVGTSSGELFF.

The chain uses TRBV4-2 and TRBJ2-7; TRBD1 is a possible D gene (5 bases). Germline CDR1 LGHNA, CDR2 YNFKEQ. The CDR3 totals 14 residues. Trimming left V 4 bases short and J 6 bases short, with 16 bases between. The CDR3 protein is CASSRTGSVSEQYF. The CDR3 bases are TGTGCCAGCAGCCGTACAGGCAGCGTGTCCGAGCAGTACTTC.

Turning to this clonotype: A clone one base away is much larger, so this may be a read error. CDR3 sequence (DNA): TGTACCATCAGTGTTCGGAACACTGAAGCTTTCTTT. It is translated as CTISVRNTEAFF. The chain joins TRBV10-3 to TRBJ1-1; D is undetermined. CDR3 length equals 12 residues. The V gene's germline CDR1 is ENHRY and CDR2 SYGVKD.

This clonotype was counted at least ten times. The genes are TRBV19 and TRBJ2-1; TRBD2 agrees at 10 bases. Germline trimming cut 5 bases from V and 2 bases from J; bases unmatched to any gene: 9. Germline V gene sequence: CDR1 LNHDA, CDR2 SQIVND (reference sequence). The CDR3 consists of 17 residues. Here the CDR3 DNA reads TGTGCCAGTAGTGGGCCTAGCGGGAGACGGGCCTACAATGAGCAGTTCTTC. Amino acid sequence: CASSGPSGRRAYNEQFF.

This clonotype was seen only a few times. The chain combines TRBV28 with TRBJ2-4; 8 bases map to TRBD1. CDR1 MDHEN and CDR2 SYDVKM come from the germline V gene. The CDR3 spans 17 residues. V trimming: 3 bases; J trimming: 0 bases; junction bases outside the gene matches: 7. The CDR3 reads CASSLGRGPLAKNIQYF. CDR3 in DNA: TGTGCCAGCAGTTTGGGCAGGGGGCCTCTAGCCAAAAACATTCAGTACTTC. The full variable domain, rest sourced from reference TRBV28 and TRBJ2-4, is DVKVTQSSRYLVKRTGEKVFLECVQDMDHENMFWYRQDPGLGLRLIYFSYDVKMKEKGDIPEGYSVSREKKERFSLILESASTNQTSMYLCASSLGRGPLAKNIQYFGAGTRLSVL.

This clonotype showed up many times. This chain joins TRBV5-6 and TRBJ2-1; 11 nucleotides line up with TRBD1. The CDR3 consists of 16 residues. The V segment lost 3 bases and the J segment 8 bases; nucleotides outside the gene matches: 10. Germline CDR1 SGHDT, CDR2 YYEEEE. CDR3 in amino acids: CASSWIEDRGLDEQFF. The CDR3 DNA sequence: TGTGCCAGCAGCTGGATAGAGGACAGGGGGCTCGATGAGCAGTTCTTC.

A word on this clonotype: This may be a read error: a much more frequent sequence differs by one nucleotide. The rearrangement links TRBV29-1 to TRBJ1-2, with D hard to call. Trimming removed 7 bases from V and 10 bases from J, with 19 bases in between. The germline V gene encodes CDR1 SQVTM and CDR2 ANQGSEA. CDR3 length: 12 residues. CDR3 bases: TGCAGCGCCCTTTGGAATTGGGGTGACTACACCTTC. Translation: CSALWNWGDYTF.

V is TRBV30 and J is TRBJ1-5; 8 positions match TRBD1. The CDR3 extends over 18 amino acids. The V gene end was trimmed by 2 bases and the J gene end by 0 bases; junction bases not matched to a gene: 12. Germline lookup yields CDR1 GTSNPN and CDR2 SVGIG (reference sequence). This chain's CDR3 is CAWSSDRALSSSNQPQHF. CDR3 in DNA: TGTGCCTGGAGTTCGGACAGGGCCCTGTCCTCTAGCAATCAGCCCCAGCATTTT.

This clonotype was recorded at least ten times. The V gene is TRBV4-3, the J gene TRBJ2-1; perhaps TRBD1 as D (6 bases). The CDR3 is 18 residues long. Trimming took off 0 bases at V and 5 bases at J, with 20 bases between the two ends. From germline, CDR1 is LGHNA and CDR2 YSLEER. For the CDR3, the DNA is TGCGCCAGCAGCCAAGATGGAGATCCCGGGACACTACACAATGAGCAGTTCTTC. Translating gives CASSQDGDPGTLHNEQFF.

This clonotype showed up many times. This chain connects TRBV5-8 to TRBJ2-5; D gene unclear. This CDR3 is built from 14 residues. The V gene's germline CDR1 is SGHTS and CDR2 YDEGEE. Trimming shortened V by 0 bases and J by 1 base, and 7 bases separated the two germline ends. CDR3 sequence reads: CASSLGVIQETQYF. The DNA of the CDR3 is TGTGCCAGCAGCTTGGGAGTCATCCAAGAGACCCAGTACTTC.

In its sample, this clonotype was seen many times. The J gene is TRBJ1-1, the V gene TRBV10-3; 11 bases fit TRBD1. Germline V CDR1 and CDR2: ENHRY, SYGVKD. Unmatched junction bases numbered 3, after V lost 7 bases and J lost 5 bases. There are 13 residues in the CDR3. In DNA, the CDR3 is TGTGCCATCAACGGACAGGGGGCGACTGAAGCTTTCTTT. The encoded protein is CAINGQGATEAFF.

This clonotype was observed at least ten times. The V and J genes are TRBV20-1 and TRBJ2-3; D might be TRBD2 (5 bases). The ends were cut back, 5 bases at V and 6 bases at J, with 21 bases in the middle. The CDR3 is 15 amino acids. Germline V lookup: CDR1 DFQATT, CDR2 SNEGSKA (reference sequence). Written as DNA, the CDR3 is TGCAGTGCTCTTGGAGAGGGAGTCCCGTCGGATACGCAGTATTTT. Residues: CSALGEGVPSDTQYF.

The chain joins TRBV5-1 to TRBJ2-3; D not certain. The length of the CDR3 is 20 residues. Germline V lookup: CDR1 SGHRS, CDR2 YFSETQ. V lost 0 bases and J 3 bases, leaving 26 bases between the germline ends. CDR3 bases: TGCGCCAGCAGCTTGGGGAGAAGGACCTGTCCGGGCTCCAGAACAGATACGCAGTATTTT. Translation: CASSLGRRTCPGSRTDTQYF.

This clonotype was recorded many times. The chain recombines TRBV20-1 with TRBJ2-1, with D perhaps TRBD2 (6 bases). This CDR3 comprises 14 residues. V lost 5 bases and J lost 4, with 15 bases in between. CDR1 and CDR2 from the germline V gene are DFQATT and SNEGSKA (reference sequence). CDR3 residues: CSAVTGSGYNEQFF. The CDR3 DNA is TGCAGTGCTGTCACCGGGAGTGGGTACAATGAGCAGTTCTTC.

This clonotype appeared many times. This chain uses TRBV5-1 with TRBJ2-7; 9 positions agree with TRBD2. Germline CDR1 reads SGHRS; CDR2 reads YFSETQ. This CDR3 has 15 residues. V shed 2 bases and J 5 bases; nucleotides not matched to a gene: 8. The DNA of the CDR3 is TGCGCCAGCAGCTTTCGACTGCGGGAGGGCAACGAGCAGTACTTC. It encodes CASSFRLREGNEQYF.

There are many counts of this clonotype. V gene TRBV20-1 combines with J gene TRBJ1-1; 8 positions match TRBD1. With 6 bases clipped from V and 2 bases from J, the junction kept 11 bases outside the gene matches. Germline lookup yields CDR1 DFQATT and CDR2 SNEGSKA (reference sequence). This CDR3 is built from 15 residues. CDR3 nucleotides: TGCAGTGCCGGATCACCTCAGGGGGCTAACACTGAAGCTTTCTTT. Translation: CSAGSPQGANTEAFF.

The sample holds many counts of this clonotype. The chain has TRBV12-3 or TRBV12-4 and TRBJ2-5; TRBD1 aligns across 7 bases. The CDR3 sequence is 13 residues long. J gave up 1 base and V 5 bases, and 1 base lay outside the gene matches. The CDR3: CASSRDSQETQYF. In DNA, the CDR3 is TGTGCCAGCAGTCGGGACAGCCAAGAGACCCAGTACTTC.

This clonotype came up a few times. J is TRBJ2-3 and V is TRBV18; 10 bases fit TRBD2. Germline V lookup: CDR1 KGHSH, CDR2 LQKENI. The V gene end was trimmed by 2 bases and the J gene end by 0 bases; junction bases not matched to a gene: 8. CDR3 length: 18 amino acids. Here the CDR3 DNA reads TGTGCCAGCTCACCAGCTAGCGGGAGTTTCGGGAGCACAGATACGCAGTATTTT. Translating gives CASSPASGSFGSTDTQYF.

The rearrangement links TRBV5-1 to TRBJ2-7; 7 positions match TRBD1. This CDR3 contains 16 residues. Germline V CDR1 and CDR2: SGHRS, YFSETQ. The J segment lost 0 bases and the V segment lost 0 bases, leaving 6 bases of the junction unmatched. This CDR3 reads CASSLGDRDSSYEQYF. CDR3 DNA sequence: TGCGCCAGCAGCTTGGGCGACAGGGACAGCTCCTACGAGCAGTACTTC.

There are many counts of this clonotype. The chain combines TRBV2 with TRBJ2-2, with TRBD2 matching 8 bases. The CDR3 runs 16 residues. J was trimmed by 7 bases and V by 3 bases; bases with no gene match: 10. Germline values: CDR1 SNHLY, CDR2 FYNNEI. The DNA for the CDR3 is TGTGCCAGCAGTGAGATCGGACTAGCAATTGGCGGGGAGCTGTTTTTT. It specifies CASSEIGLAIGGELFF.

This clonotype was recorded at least ten times. The rearrangement joins TRBV5-1 to TRBJ2-5; 10 nucleotides line up with TRBD2. The CDR3 is made up of 15 amino acids. Germline CDR1 is SGHRS and CDR2 is YFSETQ. V trimming: 4 bases; J trimming: 5 bases; junction bases outside the gene matches: 8. CDR3 nucleotide sequence: TGCGCCAGCAGCCCCAACAGCGGGAGGGGTGAGACCCAGTACTTC. This encodes CASSPNSGRGETQYF. Combining the CDR3 with reference TRBV5-1 and TRBJ2-5 gives the whole variable domain KAGVTQTPRYLIKTRGQQVTLSCSPISGHRSVSWYQQTPGQGLQFLFEYFSETQRNKGNFPGRFSGRQFSNSRSEMNVSTLELGDSALYLCASSPNSGRGETQYFGPGTRLLVL.

This clonotype was detected many times. The chain has TRBV4-3 and TRBJ1-1; tentatively, D is TRBD1 (5 bases). The CDR3 spans 15 residues. The germline V and J ends were trimmed by 2 bases and 1 base, with 11 bases remaining between them. From germline, CDR1 is LGHNA and CDR2 YSLEER. CDR3 DNA: TGCGCCAGCAGCCAATCCTGGGACCCGAACACTGAAGCTTTCTTT. It yields the protein CASSQSWDPNTEAFF.